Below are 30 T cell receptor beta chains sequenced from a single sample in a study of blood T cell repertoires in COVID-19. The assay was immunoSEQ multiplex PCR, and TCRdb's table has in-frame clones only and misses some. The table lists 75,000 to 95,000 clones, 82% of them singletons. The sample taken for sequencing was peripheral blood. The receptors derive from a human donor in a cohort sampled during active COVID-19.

For the CDR3, the DNA is TGCGCCAGCAGCTATGACGGGGGTACGAATGAGCAGTTCTTC. It codes for CASSYDGGTNEQFF. The chain joins TRBV5-1 to TRBJ2-1; D is possibly TRBD2 (6 bases). The CDR3 has 14 amino acids. Deletions cut 3 bases from V and 7 bases from J, with 14 bases between. CDR1 is SGHRS and CDR2 is YFSETQ in the germline V gene.

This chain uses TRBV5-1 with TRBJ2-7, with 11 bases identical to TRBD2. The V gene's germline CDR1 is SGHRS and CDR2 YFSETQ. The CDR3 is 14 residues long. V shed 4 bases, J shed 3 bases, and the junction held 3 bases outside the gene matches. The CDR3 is CASSPSGGYYEQYF. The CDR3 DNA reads TGCGCCAGCAGCCCTAGCGGGGGGTACTACGAGCAGTACTTC.

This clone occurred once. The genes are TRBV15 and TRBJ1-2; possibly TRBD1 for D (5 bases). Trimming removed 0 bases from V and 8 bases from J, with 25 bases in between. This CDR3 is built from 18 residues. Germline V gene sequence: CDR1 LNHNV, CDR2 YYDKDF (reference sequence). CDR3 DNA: TGTGCCACCAGCAGAGATTTTGTATCATCGCCGGGCAGGGTCGGCTACACCTTC. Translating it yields CATSRDFVSSPGRVGYTF.

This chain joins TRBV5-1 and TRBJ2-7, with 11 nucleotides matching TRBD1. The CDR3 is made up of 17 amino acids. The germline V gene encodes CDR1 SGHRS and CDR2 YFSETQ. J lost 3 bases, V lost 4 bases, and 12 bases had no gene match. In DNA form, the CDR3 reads TGCGCCAGCAGCCTGGACGTCTGGGGACAGGGGGGCTACGAGCAGTACTTC. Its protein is CASSLDVWGQGGYEQYF.

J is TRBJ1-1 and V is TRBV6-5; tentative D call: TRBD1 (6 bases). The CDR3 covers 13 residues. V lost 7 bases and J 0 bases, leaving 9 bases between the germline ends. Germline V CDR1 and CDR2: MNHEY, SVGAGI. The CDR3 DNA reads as TGTGCCAGCAAAAGACAGGTGAACACTGAAGCTTTCTTT. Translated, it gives CASKRQVNTEAFF.

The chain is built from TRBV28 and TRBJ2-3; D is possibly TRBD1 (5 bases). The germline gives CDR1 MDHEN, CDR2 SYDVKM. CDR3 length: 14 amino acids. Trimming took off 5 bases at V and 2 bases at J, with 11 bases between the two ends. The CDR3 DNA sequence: TGTGCCAGCAGTATCCAGACAGTCACAGATACGCAGTATTTT. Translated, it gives CASSIQTVTDTQYF.

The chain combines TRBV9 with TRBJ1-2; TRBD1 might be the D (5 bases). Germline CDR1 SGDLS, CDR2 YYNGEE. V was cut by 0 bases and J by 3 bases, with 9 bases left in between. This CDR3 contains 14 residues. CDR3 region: CASSVDQGYYGYTF. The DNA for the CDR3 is TGTGCCAGCAGCGTAGACCAGGGATACTATGGCTACACCTTC.

CDR3: CASSPRTGPDTQYF. The DNA for the CDR3 is TGTGCCAGCAGCCCGAGGACAGGCCCAGATACGCAGTATTTT. The V call is TRBV5-8, the J call TRBJ2-3; 7 nucleotides match TRBD1. Germline loops: CDR1 SGHTS, CDR2 YDEGEE. The CDR3 is 14 residues long. The V and J ends lost 4 bases and 4 bases, in that order; junction bases with no gene match: 6.

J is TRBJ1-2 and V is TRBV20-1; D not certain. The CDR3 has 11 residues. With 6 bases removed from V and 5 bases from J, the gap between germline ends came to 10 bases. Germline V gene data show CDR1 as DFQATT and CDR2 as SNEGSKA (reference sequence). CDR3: CSAEKQYGYTF. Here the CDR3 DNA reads TGCAGTGCCGAGAAACAGTATGGCTACACCTTC.

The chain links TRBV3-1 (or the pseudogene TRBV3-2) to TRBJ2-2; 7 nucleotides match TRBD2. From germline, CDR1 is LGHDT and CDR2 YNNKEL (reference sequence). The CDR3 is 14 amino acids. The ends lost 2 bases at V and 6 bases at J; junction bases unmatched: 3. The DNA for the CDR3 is TGTGCCAGCAGCCAATCGGGACTACCCGGGGAGCTGTTTTTT. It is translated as CASSQSGLPGELFF.

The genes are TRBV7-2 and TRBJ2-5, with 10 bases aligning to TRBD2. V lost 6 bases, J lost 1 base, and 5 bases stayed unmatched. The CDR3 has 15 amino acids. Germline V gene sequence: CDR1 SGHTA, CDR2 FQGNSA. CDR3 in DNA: TGTGCCAGCAGGTTCGAGCGGGGGGGCCAAGAGACCCAGTACTTC. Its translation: CASRFERGGQETQYF. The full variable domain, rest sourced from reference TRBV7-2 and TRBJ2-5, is GAGVSQSPSNKVTEKGKDVELRCDPISGHTALYWYRQSLGQGLEFLIYFQGNSAPDKSGLPSDRFSAERTGGSVSTLTIQRTQQEDSAVYLCASRFERGGQETQYFGPGTRLLVL.

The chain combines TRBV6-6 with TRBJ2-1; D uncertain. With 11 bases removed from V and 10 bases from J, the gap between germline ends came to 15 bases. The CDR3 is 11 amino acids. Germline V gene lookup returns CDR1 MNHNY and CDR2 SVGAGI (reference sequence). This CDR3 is CAVLAVREQFF. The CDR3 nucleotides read TGTGCCGTGTTGGCGGTGCGCGAGCAGTTCTTC.

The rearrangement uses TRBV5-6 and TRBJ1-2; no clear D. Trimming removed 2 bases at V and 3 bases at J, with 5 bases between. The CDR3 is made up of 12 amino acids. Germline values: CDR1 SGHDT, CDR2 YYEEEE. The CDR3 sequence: CASSFRDYGYTF. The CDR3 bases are TGTGCCAGCAGCTTCCGGGACTATGGCTACACCTTC.

The CDR3 sequence is CASSLTLGHASNQPQHF. In DNA, the CDR3 is TGTGCCAGCAGCTTAACCCTGGGACACGCTAGCAATCAGCCCCAGCATTTT. The chain carries TRBV5-6 and TRBJ1-5; D possibly corresponds to TRBD1 (6 bases). This CDR3 contains 17 residues. Germline lookup yields CDR1 SGHDT and CDR2 YYEEEE. Trimming removed 2 bases at V and 0 bases at J, with 15 bases between.

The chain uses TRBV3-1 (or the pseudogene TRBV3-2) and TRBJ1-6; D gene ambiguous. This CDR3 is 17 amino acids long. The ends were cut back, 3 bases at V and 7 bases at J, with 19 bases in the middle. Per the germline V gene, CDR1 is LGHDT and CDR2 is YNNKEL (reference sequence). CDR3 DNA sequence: TGTGCCAGCAGCCAGGCACAGTCCTCCTTTCTAAATTCACCCCTCCACTTT. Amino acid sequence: CASSQAQSSFLNSPLHF.

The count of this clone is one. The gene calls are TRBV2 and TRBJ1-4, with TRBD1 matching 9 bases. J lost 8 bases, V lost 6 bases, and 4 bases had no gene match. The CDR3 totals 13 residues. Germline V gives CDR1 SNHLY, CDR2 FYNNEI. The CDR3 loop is CASRPTGGEKLFF. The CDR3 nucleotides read TGTGCCAGCAGGCCGACAGGGGGGGAAAAACTGTTTTTT.

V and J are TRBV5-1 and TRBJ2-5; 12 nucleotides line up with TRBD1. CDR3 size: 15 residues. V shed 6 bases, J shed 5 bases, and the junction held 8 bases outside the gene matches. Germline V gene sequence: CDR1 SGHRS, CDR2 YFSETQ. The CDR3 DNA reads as TGCGCCAGCAAACCGGGACAGGGGGCGCGGGAGACCCAGTACTTC. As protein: CASKPGQGARETQYF.

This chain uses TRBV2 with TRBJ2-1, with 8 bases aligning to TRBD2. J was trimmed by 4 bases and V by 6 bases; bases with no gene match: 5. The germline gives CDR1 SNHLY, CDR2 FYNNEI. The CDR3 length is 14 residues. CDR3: CASRGAGEYNEQFF. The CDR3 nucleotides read TGTGCCAGCAGAGGAGCGGGGGAGTACAATGAGCAGTTCTTC.

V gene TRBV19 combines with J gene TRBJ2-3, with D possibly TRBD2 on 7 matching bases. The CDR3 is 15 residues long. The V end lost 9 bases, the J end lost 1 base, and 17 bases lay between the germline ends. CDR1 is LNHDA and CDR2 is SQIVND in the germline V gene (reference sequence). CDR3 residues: CASSDGGARTDTQYF. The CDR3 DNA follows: TGTGCCAGCTCCGATGGGGGGGCTCGCACAGATACGCAGTATTTT.

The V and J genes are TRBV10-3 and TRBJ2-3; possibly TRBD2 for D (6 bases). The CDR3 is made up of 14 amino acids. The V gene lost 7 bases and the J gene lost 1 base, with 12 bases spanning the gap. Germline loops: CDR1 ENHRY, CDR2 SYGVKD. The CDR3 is CAIKAGQRTDTQYF. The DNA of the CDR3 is TGTGCCATCAAGGCGGGGCAACGCACAGATACGCAGTATTTT.

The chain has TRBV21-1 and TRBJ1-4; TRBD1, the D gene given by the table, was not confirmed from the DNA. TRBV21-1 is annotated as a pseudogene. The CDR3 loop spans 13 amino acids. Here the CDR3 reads CASSRGGNEKLFF. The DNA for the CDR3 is TGTGCCAGCAGCAGAGGGGGAAATGAAAAACTGTTTTTT.

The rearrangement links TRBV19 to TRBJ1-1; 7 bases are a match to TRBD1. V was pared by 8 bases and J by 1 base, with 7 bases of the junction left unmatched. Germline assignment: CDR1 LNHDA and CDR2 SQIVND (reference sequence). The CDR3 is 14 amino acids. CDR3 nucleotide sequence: TGTGCCAGTCTTAGGGGGCGGGGGAACACTGAAGCTTTCTTT. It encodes CASLRGRGNTEAFF.

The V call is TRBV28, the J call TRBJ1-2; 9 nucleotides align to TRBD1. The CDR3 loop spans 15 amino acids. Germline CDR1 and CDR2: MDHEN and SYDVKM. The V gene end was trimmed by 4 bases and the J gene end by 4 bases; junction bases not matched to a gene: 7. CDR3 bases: TGTGCCAGCAGTTCCTCCACAGGGGGCTTCTATGGCTACACCTTC. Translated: CASSSSTGGFYGYTF.

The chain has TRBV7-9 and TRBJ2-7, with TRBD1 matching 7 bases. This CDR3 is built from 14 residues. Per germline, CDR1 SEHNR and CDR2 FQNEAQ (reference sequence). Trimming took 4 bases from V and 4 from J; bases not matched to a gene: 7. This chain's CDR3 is CASSYTGQNYEQYF. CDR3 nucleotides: TGTGCCAGCAGCTACACGGGACAGAATTACGAGCAGTACTTC.

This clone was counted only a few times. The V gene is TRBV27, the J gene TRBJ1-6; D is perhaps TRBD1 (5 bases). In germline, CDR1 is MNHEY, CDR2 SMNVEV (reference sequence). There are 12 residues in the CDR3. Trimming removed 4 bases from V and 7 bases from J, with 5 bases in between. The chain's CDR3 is CASSSGNSPLHF. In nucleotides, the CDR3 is TGTGCCAGCAGTTCAGGGAATTCACCCCTCCACTTT.

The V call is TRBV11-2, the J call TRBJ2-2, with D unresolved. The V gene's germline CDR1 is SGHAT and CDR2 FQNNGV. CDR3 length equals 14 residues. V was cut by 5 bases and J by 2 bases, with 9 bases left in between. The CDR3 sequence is CASSLGLNTGELFF. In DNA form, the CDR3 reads TGTGCCAGCAGCCTAGGGCTCAACACCGGGGAGCTGTTTTTT.

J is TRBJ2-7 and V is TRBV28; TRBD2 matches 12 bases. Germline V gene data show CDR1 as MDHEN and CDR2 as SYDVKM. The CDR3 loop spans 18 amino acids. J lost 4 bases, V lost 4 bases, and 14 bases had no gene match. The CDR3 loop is CASSSVDLAGGPSYEQYF. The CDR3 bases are TGTGCCAGCAGTTCAGTCGATCTAGCGGGGGGGCCTAGTTACGAGCAGTACTTC.

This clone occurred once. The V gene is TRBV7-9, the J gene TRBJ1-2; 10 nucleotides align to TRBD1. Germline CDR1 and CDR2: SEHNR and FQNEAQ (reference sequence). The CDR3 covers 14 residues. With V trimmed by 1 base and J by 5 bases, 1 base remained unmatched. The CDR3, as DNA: TGTGCCAGCAGCTTAGGACAGGGGGCATATGGCTACACCTTC. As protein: CASSLGQGAYGYTF.

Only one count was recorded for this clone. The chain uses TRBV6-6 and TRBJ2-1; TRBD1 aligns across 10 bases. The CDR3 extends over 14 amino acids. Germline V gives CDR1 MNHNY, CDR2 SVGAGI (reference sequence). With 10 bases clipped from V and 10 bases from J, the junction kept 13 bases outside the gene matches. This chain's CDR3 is CATTRDRGEGEQFF. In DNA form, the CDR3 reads TGTGCCACTACGCGGGACAGGGGAGAGGGAGAGCAGTTCTTC.

The CDR3 sequence: CASSLLAGGGAHEQFF. The CDR3 coding sequence is TGTGCCAGCAGTTTACTAGCCGGCGGGGGGGCCCATGAGCAGTTCTTC. The chain couples TRBV28 to TRBJ2-1, with TRBD2 matching 9 bases. This CDR3 region has 16 residues. Germline V lookup: CDR1 MDHEN, CDR2 SYDVKM. J gave up 8 bases and V 2 bases, and 10 bases lay outside the gene matches.